This T cell receptor (beta chain) was found in a study of graft-versus-host responses after intestinal transplantation. Across the whole study: Induction using anti-thymocyte globulin, followed by tacrolimus and steroids for two to four years, was given to all recipients.

Trimming took 10 bases from V and 1 from J; bases not matched to a gene: 14. CDR3 length: 17 amino acids. The germline V gene has CDR1 SGHVS and CDR2 FQNEAQ. A note on this clone: Antigen specificity is unknown.

Only in-frame clones appear in the TCRdb table, and some are missing; sequencing was by immunoSEQ multiplex PCR. The sample consists of 70,000 to 95,000 clones, roughly 91% of them appearing once. The TCR comes from a human donor who was the organ donor for an intestinal transplant. The source material was unstimulated CD8+ T cells sorted from spleen or lymph node cells, sampled before transplant. The rearrangement joins TRBV7-8 to TRBJ2-1, with 9 bases matching TRBD2. The CDR3 reads CATRPRAGGISYNEQFF. CDR3 DNA sequence: TGTGCCACCAGACCCAGAGCGGGGGGCATTTCCTACAATGAGCAGTTCTTC.